Listed below are T cell receptor beta chains from one sample, sequenced in a study of CD4+ T cells in melanoma. Repertoires were generated with immunoSEQ multiplex PCR, while TCRdb's copy carries only in-frame clones and drops some. The table lists more than 50 clones. The material sequenced was cells sorted by PD-1 expression. These receptors were collected from a human donor with melanoma. Both conserved end residues are part of each CDR3. The order of the fields is V gene, J gene, clone size, D gene, CDR3 DNA, CDR3 protein. The D gene is left open where the match is weak. Clone sizes are given selectively: once, few, many, or a class where the clone is expanded.

>TRBV7-8|TRBJ2-1|NA|TRBD1
TGTGCCAGCAGCTTAGTGTCCGGGACAGGGTTCAATGAGCAGTTCTTC
CASSLVSGTGFNEQFF
>TRBV10-2|TRBJ2-1|hyperexpanded|TRBD1
TGCGCCAGCAGTGAAGACAGGGGCGAGGGGGAGTTCTTC
CASSEDRGEGEFF
>TRBV29-1|TRBJ2-7|hyperexpanded|NA
TGCAGCGCCTACACGGCAGGTCCCTCCTACGAGCAGTACTTC
CSAYTAGPSYEQYF
>TRBV28|TRBJ1-2|NA|TRBD1
TGTGCCAGCGGGACAGGGCGGTATGGCTACACCTTC
CASGTGRYGYTF
>TRBV30|TRBJ2-6|NA|NA
TGTGCCTGGGCGACATTGCGTAGTCGGGCCAACGTCCTGACTTTC
CAWATLRSRANVLTF
>TRBV2|TRBJ2-3|NA|NA
TGTGCCAGCAGTGAAGGGTTTAGCGCCGGAGATACGCAGTATTTT
CASSEGFSAGDTQYF
>TRBV20-1|TRBJ2-1|NA|NA
TGCAGTGCTTCCCCACTTTGGGAGCAGTTCTTC
CSASPLWEQFF
>TRBV5-1|TRBJ1-4|NA|NA
TGCGCCAGCAGCGTACAGGGTGGGTTTGAAAAACTGTTTTTT
CASSVQGGFEKLFF
>TRBV4-1|TRBJ2-2|NA|NA
TGCGCCAGCAGCCGCAAGGCCTCAGGGGAGCTGTTTTTT
CASSRKASGELFF
>TRBV27|TRBJ1-6|NA|NA
TGTGCCAGCAGGTCATGGGGGGCGCTAGATGCTTCACCCCTCCACTTT
CASRSWGALDASPLHF